This TCR beta chain was recorded in a study of blood T cell repertoires in COVID-19. Source study methods: Researchers report that nucleated cell counts were estimated from reference gene primer amplification. Generated by immunoSEQ multiplex PCR, the TCRdb table keeps only in-frame clones and is missing some. Clone size and V and J calls were adopted from that table, with D and trimming inferred from the DNA. The sample lists 310,000 or so clones; about 86% were seen once. With 8 bases removed from V and 2 bases from J, the gap between germline ends came to 18 bases. The CDR3 loop spans 15 amino acids. Germline CDR1 reads MNHEY; CDR2 reads SVGAGI.

The sequenced material came from peripheral blood. The chain is built from TRBV6-5 and TRBJ1-2, with D tentatively TRBD1 (5 bases). This TCR came from a woman aged 25-40 years who had recovered from COVID-19. The CDR3 protein is CASSEGLLGNYGYTF. DNA for the CDR3: TGTGCCAGCTCCGAGGGACTCCTAGGAAACTATGGCTACACCTTC.